The 15 T cell receptor beta chains given below trace back to one sample, sequenced in a study of PD-1 blockade in classical Hodgkin lymphoma. Some clones are missing from TCRdb's copy, which holds only in-frame ones; the method was immunoSEQ multiplex PCR. The table includes 17,000 or so clones, 87% detected once. Described time point: newly diagnosed, previously untreated cHL patient sample. Source material: peripheral blood mononuclear cells (PBMCs). These receptors were taken from a human donor with classical Hodgkin lymphoma.

This clone was counted a few times. V and J are TRBV9 and TRBJ2-7; 12 nucleotides align to TRBD2. This CDR3 is built from 16 residues. V shed 0 bases and J 6 bases; nucleotides not matched to a gene: 7. Per germline, CDR1 SGDLS and CDR2 YYNGEE. This CDR3 is CASSVEPTSGSREQYF. CDR3 nucleotide sequence: TGTGCCAGCAGCGTAGAACCGACTAGCGGGAGCCGCGAGCAGTACTTC. The complete variable domain, with remaining parts taken from reference TRBV9 and TRBJ2-7, reads DSGVTQTPKHLITATGQRVTLRCSPRSGDLSVYWYQQSLDQGLQFLIQYYNGEERAKGNILERFSAQQFPDLHSELNLSSLELGDSALYFCASSVEPTSGSREQYFGPGTRLTVT.

V gene TRBV30 combines with J gene TRBJ2-2, with D uncertain. The CDR3 sequence is 13 residues long. The V gene's germline CDR1 is GTSNPN and CDR2 SVGIG (reference sequence). With 0 bases removed from V and 12 bases from J, the gap between germline ends came to 14 bases. CDR3 amino acids: CAWSVHRSEKLFF. CDR3 coding DNA: TGTGCCTGGAGTGTACACCGATCAGAGAAGCTGTTTTTT.

This clone was seen once. The rearrangement joins TRBV13 to TRBJ2-2; D perhaps matches TRBD2 (5 bases). Between the trimmed V and J ends, which lost 5 bases and 8 bases, there was a span of 15 bases. Germline CDR1 is PRHDT and CDR2 is FYEKMQ (reference sequence). CDR3 length equals 14 residues. CDR3 in DNA: TGTGCCAGCAGCCCTCGGACTCAAGGGGGGGAGCTGTTTTTT. Its translation: CASSPRTQGGELFF.

This chain uses TRBV19 with TRBJ1-5, with D possibly TRBD1 on 5 matching bases. CDR3 length equals 15 residues. The germline V gene has CDR1 LNHDA and CDR2 SQIVND (reference sequence). The V end lost 0 bases, the J end lost 1 base, and 7 bases lay between the germline ends. CDR3 residues: CASSIEGTSNQPQHF. Written as DNA, the CDR3 is TGTGCCAGTAGTATAGAAGGGACCAGCAATCAGCCCCAGCATTTT.

The V call is TRBV29-1, the J call TRBJ1-2, with 7 bases aligning to TRBD1. The CDR3 extends over 15 amino acids. The V gene end was trimmed by 3 bases and the J gene end by 1 base; junction bases not matched to a gene: 8. Germline V gives CDR1 SQVTM, CDR2 ANQGSEA. Here the CDR3 reads CSVELGQTFNYGYTF. In DNA, the CDR3 is TGCAGCGTTGAGCTGGGACAGACATTTAACTATGGCTACACCTTC.

This clone was found a few times. The rearrangement joins TRBV29-1 to TRBJ2-2, with D hard to call. CDR1 SQVTM and CDR2 ANQGSEA come from the germline V gene. The CDR3 extends over 13 amino acids. Between the trimmed V and J ends, which lost 0 bases and 6 bases, there was a span of 8 bases. The CDR3 spells CSVEDEIAGELFF. CDR3 bases: TGCAGCGTTGAAGATGAGATTGCCGGGGAGCTGTTTTTT.

The chain recombines TRBV5-6 with TRBJ2-5; weak D call: TRBD1 (5 bases). Germline values: CDR1 SGHDT, CDR2 YYEEEE. This CDR3 region has 14 residues. The V and J ends lost 3 bases and 5 bases respectively, with 14 bases between them. DNA for the CDR3: TGTGCCAGCAGCTACCAACAGGTCGGGGAGACCCAGTACTTC. This sequence encodes CASSYQQVGETQYF.

The chain recombines TRBV18 with TRBJ2-5; the match to TRBD2 covers 8 bases. The CDR3 consists of 14 residues. The V gene end was trimmed by 5 bases and the J gene end by 5 bases; junction bases not matched to a gene: 7. Germline CDR1 and CDR2: KGHSH and LQKENI. In nucleotides, the CDR3 is TGTGCCAGCTCAACCGGGAGGGCCGAGGAGACCCAGTACTTC. Encoded protein: CASSTGRAEETQYF.

The CDR3 spells CASSEGQGWTDTQYF. CDR3 nucleotide sequence: TGTGCCAGCAGTGAAGGACAGGGGTGGACAGATACGCAGTATTTT. The rearrangement joins TRBV2 to TRBJ2-3; 8 nucleotides agree with TRBD1. Per germline, CDR1 SNHLY and CDR2 FYNNEI. V trimming: 1 base; J trimming: 3 bases; junction bases outside the gene matches: 3. This CDR3 has 15 residues.

J is TRBJ2-3 and V is TRBV28; possibly TRBD1 for D (5 bases). Germline loops: CDR1 MDHEN, CDR2 SYDVKM. The CDR3 totals 17 residues. With 3 bases removed from V and 3 bases from J, the gap between germline ends came to 19 bases. CDR3 residues: CASSLWGSQTPTDTQYF. The CDR3 DNA follows: TGTGCCAGCAGTTTGTGGGGCAGCCAAACCCCGACAGATACGCAGTATTTT.

Only a few counts were recorded for this clone. The J gene is TRBJ1-5, the V gene TRBV28; D is uncertain. Trimming removed 6 bases at V and 9 bases at J, with 9 bases between. Germline V lookup: CDR1 MDHEN, CDR2 SYDVKM. The CDR3 consists of 11 residues. Here the CDR3 reads CASSDTRPQHF. CDR3 bases: TGTGCCAGCAGCGACACCCGGCCCCAGCATTTT.

A single count supports this clone. This chain uses TRBV7-2 with TRBJ2-7; D perhaps matches TRBD1 (6 bases). This CDR3 contains 14 residues. Trimming removed 2 bases at V and 3 bases at J, with 11 bases between. Per germline, CDR1 SGHTA and CDR2 FQGNSA. The CDR3 region has the DNA TGTGCCAGCAGCTTACGCAGGGGCGGCTACGAGCAGTACTTC. Residues: CASSLRRGGYEQYF. Full variable domain (outside the CDR3, taken from reference TRBV7-2 and TRBJ2-7): GAGVSQSPSNKVTEKGKDVELRCDPISGHTALYWYRQSLGQGLEFLIYFQGNSAPDKSGLPSDRFSAERTGGSVSTLTIQRTQQEDSAVYLCASSLRRGGYEQYFGPGTRLTVT.

In this sample, this clone turned up a few times. CDR3 protein: CASSHEGQGDYGYTF. In DNA form, the CDR3 reads TGTGCCAGCAGCCATGAGGGACAGGGGGACTATGGCTACACCTTC. The chain joins TRBV4-2 to TRBJ1-2, with TRBD1 identical over 11 bases. This CDR3 has 15 amino acids. After removal of 3 bases from V and 3 bases from J, the junction contained 3 bases not matched to a gene. Germline values: CDR1 LGHNA, CDR2 YNFKEQ.

The rearrangement links TRBV28 to TRBJ2-7; 7 bases are shared with TRBD1. Germline loops: CDR1 MDHEN, CDR2 SYDVKM. This CDR3 region has 15 residues. V lost 1 base, J lost 5 bases, and 8 bases stayed unmatched. This chain's CDR3 is CASSLSAGGSHEQYF. DNA for the CDR3: TGTGCCAGCAGTTTATCGGCAGGGGGTAGCCACGAGCAGTACTTC. Based on the CDR3 plus reference TRBV28 and TRBJ2-7, the full variable domain is DVKVTQSSRYLVKRTGEKVFLECVQDMDHENMFWYRQDPGLGLRLIYFSYDVKMKEKGDIPEGYSVSREKKERFSLILESASTNQTSMYLCASSLSAGGSHEQYFGPGTRLTVT.

The V gene is TRBV7-2, the J gene TRBJ2-7; 12 bases are a match to TRBD2. From germline, CDR1 is SGHTA and CDR2 FQGNSA. The trim removed 5 bases at V and 6 bases at J, leaving 8 bases unmatched. The CDR3 covers 15 residues. In DNA form, the CDR3 reads TGTGCCAGCAGCCCCCACCGGACTAGCGGGGTCGAGCAGTACTTC. This gives the protein CASSPHRTSGVEQYF.